This T cell receptor beta chain was captured by sequencing in a study of blood T cells in healthy people across ages (dated by TCRdb to between 2014 and 2017). Concerning the study at large: In model experiments, template switching captured about one uniquely barcoded TCR beta cDNA molecule for every two T cells. The study measured age-related changes in TCR beta repertoire diversity using deep sequencing normalized with unique cDNA molecular identifiers. The donors were split into four age groups: young (average approximately 16 years), middle-aged (roughly 39), aged (approximately 60) and long-lived (more than 80). Two additional independent replicas of 1 million unique cDNA reads from the same blood draw were analyzed for two donors (one aged 18 to 29 and one aged 80 or older). On the study overall, not on this receptor specifically: As age increased, observed TCR beta diversity per million T cells dropped in a roughly linear way, and a significant reduction was already evident by age 40. The percentage of naive T cells measured by flow cytometry correlated strongly with observed TCR beta diversity. Because donor CMV infection status was unknown, age-related changes in expanded clonotypes were potentially confounded. Estimates of total diversity from one million sequenced T cells were regarded as lower bounds and underestimates. Compared with the aged group, the long-lived group had more naive CD4+ T cells, fewer expanded clones and increased TCR diversity, suggesting age selection. Because profiling used bulk unsorted PBMCs, naive and antigen-experienced compartments could not be compared conclusively.

Donors were approximately 42 systemically healthy Caucasian individuals from Russia aged about 6 to 100 years. Each donor gave ten milliliters of peripheral blood, drawn into EDTA-treated Vacutainer tubes. Ficoll-Paque density-gradient centrifugation was used to isolate PBMCs, with at least 6 million per sample. Total RNA was extracted from PBMCs with Trizol reagent, with at least 6 micrograms obtained per sample. For every donor, flow cytometry on a PBMC aliquot measured the percentage of naive CD45RAhigh/CD27high T cells. V is shortened by 0 bases, J by 5 bases, and the region joining them spans 11 bases. CDR1 and CDR2, per the germline V gene, are SGHRS and YFSETQ. Spanning cysteine to phenylalanine, the CDR3 consists of 14 amino acids. Just the 42-base CDR3 DNA is kept, in frame starting at base 1. The count of this clonotype is one. Its binding antigen is unknown. No base quality values were provided; no much bigger clone lies one nucleotide off.

The protocol used for the library was 5' RACE. The sample was run on an Illumina HiSeq 2500. A second roughly 6 to 12 cycle PCR used a sample-barcoded 5' primer and a J-beta primer mix. Each TCR beta cDNA molecule received a unique molecular identifier from a template-switch 5' adaptor carrying 12 random nucleotides. Each sample yielded at least 2.5 million CDR3-containing paired-end reads. First-strand cDNA was synthesized from all RNA with the Mint cDNA synthesis kit, primed by a TRBC-specific oligonucleotide. After uracil-DNA glycosylase treatment, a first 18-cycle PCR used universal primers M1SS and BC2_uni_R on all cDNA. The original pipeline was this. For normalization, 1 million high-quality reads were randomly selected from each sample, with every read carrying a distinct molecular identifier. Reads sharing molecular identifiers were discarded rather than binned into consensus sequences. CDR3 identification, clonotype clustering and error correction used MiTCR with a Q25 quality threshold and the strictest error-elimination algorithm. A nonparametric unseen species model with Euler transformation was used to estimate a lower bound on total TCR beta diversity. TCRdb reprocessing: public reads trimmed at Q25 with fastp, clones called with MiXCR, in-frame beta chains kept. For every CDR3 protein sequence, its rows merge into one entry that carries the most common genes and DNA. The V and J calls here are based on TCRdb, not the publication. The sample includes some 560,000 distinct CDR3 sequences, with roughly a quarter observed a single time. About 3.3% of the sample is held by the ten biggest clonotypes.

These sequences were also reported in another study, on T cells of mothers and their children. Reported in the second study: Nine systemically healthy Caucasian individuals served as donors, namely three mothers together with their six children. cDNA synthesis used all of the extracted RNA, with 1.5 ug of RNA in each 15 ul reaction. Sample barcodes and 2-4 random nucleotides were added via the M1S primer in the second PCR. Each mother yielded over 9 million TCR beta CDR3 reads and each child roughly 3.1 million reads. TCR recombination output is similarly shaped by thymic selection in related and unrelated pairs, with a minor effect exerted by inherited differences. Normalized repertoire overlap was always found to be slightly, but never significantly, higher in related mother-child pairs than in unrelated mother-child pairs. No persistent microchimeric T cell clones were found, with a detection sensitivity of approximately 100 clones per million clonotypes. To look for features that set related mother-child pairs apart from unrelated individuals, the researchers ran deep NGS to compare the TCR beta repertoires of mothers and children. The mean age was about 38 +/- 4 years for the mothers and approximately 11 +/- 4 years for the children. After adapters were ligated using NEBNext reagents, the libraries underwent 100+100 nt paired-end sequencing on an Illumina HiSeq 2000. To avoid cross-contamination, the mother libraries and the child libraries were prepared a month apart and sequenced in separate runs. For each donor, somewhere between roughly 450,000 and 2,000,000 distinct TCR beta clonotypes were identified. Naive TCR beta clonotypes were estimated from low-frequency clonotypes matched to each donor's FACS-determined naive share, without sorting.

What was sequenced was blood. The chain uses TRBV5-1 and TRBJ2-5, with a tentative D gene TRBD1 over 6 matching bases. This clonotype was sampled from a boy aged 2-15 years in good health. The bases are TGCGCCAGCAGCTTGGAGGCAGGGGTCGAGACCCAGTACTTC. It specifies CASSLEAGVETQYF.